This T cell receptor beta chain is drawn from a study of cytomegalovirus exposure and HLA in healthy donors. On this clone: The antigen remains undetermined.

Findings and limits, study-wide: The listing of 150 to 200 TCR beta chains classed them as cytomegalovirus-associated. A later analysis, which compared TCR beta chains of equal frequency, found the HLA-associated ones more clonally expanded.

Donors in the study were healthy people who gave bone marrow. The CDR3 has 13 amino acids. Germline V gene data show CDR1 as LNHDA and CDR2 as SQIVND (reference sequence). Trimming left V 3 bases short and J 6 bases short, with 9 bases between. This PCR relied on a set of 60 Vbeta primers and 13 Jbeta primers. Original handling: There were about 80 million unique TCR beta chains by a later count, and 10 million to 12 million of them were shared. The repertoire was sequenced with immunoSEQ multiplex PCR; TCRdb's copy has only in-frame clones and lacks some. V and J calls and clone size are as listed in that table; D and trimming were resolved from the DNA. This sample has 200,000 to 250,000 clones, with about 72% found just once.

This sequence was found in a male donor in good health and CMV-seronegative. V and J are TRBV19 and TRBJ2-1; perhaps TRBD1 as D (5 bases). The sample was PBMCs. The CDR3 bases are TGTGCCAGTAGTATTAGGGGTGGCAATGAGCAGTTCTTC. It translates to CASSIRGGNEQFF.